This T cell receptor (beta chain) originates from a study of blood T cell repertoires in COVID-19. Across the study: In each case, the material was cDNA or gDNA derived from T cells, B-cell-depleted T cells, or PBMCs.

Trimming pared 6 bases from V and 5 bases from J, leaving 8 bases between. This CDR3 has 13 amino acids. Germline loops: CDR1 SGHVS, CDR2 FQNEAQ. The repertoire was sequenced with immunoSEQ multiplex PCR; TCRdb's copy has only in-frame clones and lacks some. The repertoire consists of approximately 120,000 clones, with over 70% occurring once and the leading ten covering 6.5% to 8%. The source of this sequence is a woman aged 45-60 years with acute or convalescent COVID-19. Sequencing was performed on peripheral blood. The V gene is TRBV7-8, the J gene TRBJ1-6; no firm D call. This chain's CDR3 is CASREEDNSPLHF. The CDR3 DNA is TGTGCCAGCAGAGAGGAGGATAATTCACCCCTCCACTTT. The full variable domain, completed using reference TRBV7-8 and TRBJ1-6, is GAGVSQSPRYKVAKRGQDVALRCDPISGHVSLFWYQQALGQGPEFLTYFQNEAQLDKSGLPSDRFFAERPEGSVSTLKIQRTQQEDSAVYLCASREEDNSPLHFGNGTRLTVT.